The 29 T cell receptor beta chains below all came from one sample that was sequenced in a study of T-cell memory formation after mild COVID-19. TCRdb reanalysed the 5' RACE reads using MiXCR and keeps one entry per CDR3 protein. The sample has 310,000 or so distinct CDR3 sequences; about a sixth are singletons. Sequenced: PBMCs or a T cell subset sorted from them (not recorded which). These receptors all stem from a man younger than 30 who had mild COVID-19 (a few samples of this study predate the infection). Cell type and time point are not known.

The table lists this clonotype with many counts. This chain connects TRBV7-8 to TRBJ2-7; TRBD1 agrees at 7 bases. There are 16 residues in the CDR3. V was pared by 6 bases and J by 0 bases, with 11 bases of the junction left unmatched. Germline V gene sequence: CDR1 SGHVS, CDR2 FQNEAQ. The CDR3 region is CASRRTGYRSSYEQYF. Written as DNA, the CDR3 is TGTGCCAGCAGGCGGACAGGCTATAGAAGCTCCTACGAGCAGTACTTC.

The table lists this clonotype with a few counts. The rearrangement uses TRBV12-3 or TRBV12-4 and TRBJ1-1; D not certain. The V gene lost 4 bases and the J gene lost 1 base, with 13 bases spanning the gap. There are 15 residues in the CDR3. The CDR3 here is CASSSLRAGNTEAFF. The DNA for the CDR3 is TGTGCCAGCAGTTCCCTAAGAGCCGGGAACACTGAAGCTTTCTTT.

This clonotype was observed a handful of times. The J gene is TRBJ1-2, the V gene TRBV6-6; no definite D call. The V end lost 6 bases, the J end lost 4 bases, and 6 bases lay between the germline ends. This CDR3 is 11 amino acids long. Germline CDR1 is MNHNY and CDR2 is SVGAGI (reference sequence). The CDR3 loop is CASSRSYGYTF. The DNA of the CDR3 is TGTGCCAGCAGCCGTTCCTATGGCTACACCTTC.

The chain employs TRBV5-1 and TRBJ2-1; 7 bases map to TRBD1. Germline CDR1 SGHRS, CDR2 YFSETQ. The CDR3 runs 14 residues. V gave up 3 bases and J gave up 5 bases; unmatched junction bases: 5. The CDR3 protein is CASSSRTGDNEQFF. The CDR3 bases are TGCGCCAGCAGCTCCCGAACAGGGGACAATGAGCAGTTCTTC.

The rearrangement uses TRBV24-1 and TRBJ2-5; D gene uncertain. CDR3 length equals 12 residues. Germline assignment: CDR1 KGHDR and CDR2 SFDVKD. V dropped 0 bases and J dropped 7 bases, with 5 bases sitting between them. CDR3 loop: CATSDLRGTQYF. DNA for the CDR3: TGTGCCACCAGTGATTTGCGTGGGACCCAGTACTTC.

This clonotype was observed many times. The V gene is TRBV27, the J gene TRBJ2-7; possibly TRBD2 for D (5 bases). This CDR3 comprises 13 residues. Per germline, CDR1 MNHEY and CDR2 SMNVEV (reference sequence). V was trimmed by 8 bases and J by 7 bases, leaving 18 bases between them. The chain's CDR3 is CASGSGLASEQYV. CDR3 sequence (DNA): TGTGCCAGCGGCAGCGGCCTAGCTTCTGAGCAGTACGTC.

This clonotype was counted ten times or more. The chain employs TRBV7-9 and TRBJ2-4, with 8 positions matching TRBD2. The CDR3 contains 15 residues. The V gene end was trimmed by 6 bases and the J gene end by 4 bases; junction bases not matched to a gene: 8. CDR1 SEHNR and CDR2 FQNEAQ come from the germline V gene (reference sequence). The CDR3, as DNA: TGTGCCAGCAGTCAGCCGGGACTAGAAAAAAACATTCAGTACTTC. Its translation: CASSQPGLEKNIQYF. The full variable domain, completed using reference TRBV7-9 and TRBJ2-4, is DTGVSQNPRHKITKRGQNVTFRCDPISEHNRLYWYRQTLGQGPEFLTYFQNEAQLEKSRLLSDRFSAERPKGSFSTLEIQRTEQGDSAMYLCASSQPGLEKNIQYFGAGTRLSVL.

The chain has TRBV12-3 or TRBV12-4 and TRBJ2-4; possibly TRBD2 for D (5 bases). V lost 5 bases and J lost 10, with 12 bases in between. The CDR3 totals 12 residues. The CDR3 nucleotides read TGTGCCAGCAGTCCCGGGATAGGAATTCAGTACTTC. As protein: CASSPGIGIQYF.

The chain links TRBV7-2 to TRBJ2-7; the D gene is possibly TRBD2 (6 bases). The CDR3 has 15 residues. Germline assignment: CDR1 SGHTA and CDR2 FQGNSA. V dropped 1 base and J dropped 1 base, with 11 bases sitting between them. The CDR3 protein is CASSLGWGDSYEQYF. CDR3 in DNA: TGTGCCAGCAGCTTAGGGTGGGGGGATTCCTACGAGCAGTACTTC.

This sequence joins TRBV7-2 and TRBJ1-2; D is unresolved. The CDR3 consists of 15 residues. The germline CDR1 and CDR2 sequences are SGHTA and FQGNSA. V lost 2 bases, J lost 1 base, and 11 bases lay in between. The CDR3 protein is CASSLFGDSNYGYTF. CDR3 coding DNA: TGTGCCAGCAGCTTATTTGGGGATAGTAACTATGGCTACACCTTC.

A few counts support this clonotype. The chain carries TRBV7-6 and TRBJ2-7; D is unresolved. Germline V lookup: CDR1 SGHVS, CDR2 FNYEAQ. V lost 0 bases and J 7 bases, leaving 10 bases between the germline ends. There are 13 residues in the CDR3. The CDR3 sequence is CASSLAVSDEQYF. In nucleotides, the CDR3 is TGTGCCAGCAGCTTAGCAGTATCTGATGAGCAGTACTTC.

V gene TRBV4-3 combines with J gene TRBJ2-3, with D perhaps TRBD2 (6 bases). V shed 3 bases and J shed 9 bases, with 10 bases lying between them. The CDR3 runs 12 residues. CDR1 and CDR2 (germline): LGHNA, YSLEER. CDR3 in DNA: TGCGCCAGCAGCCACCCGGGGGTAACGCAGTATTTT. Protein: CASSHPGVTQYF.

This clonotype was observed a handful of times. The chain is built from TRBV11-2 and TRBJ2-3, with 8 bases identical to TRBD2. Looked up from germline, CDR1 is SGHAT and CDR2 is FQNNGV. The J segment lost 2 bases and the V segment lost 5 bases, leaving 15 bases of the junction unmatched. The CDR3 covers 18 residues. This CDR3 is CASSVEGRVAGITDTQYF. CDR3 DNA: TGTGCCAGCAGCGTCGAAGGGAGGGTAGCGGGGATCACAGATACGCAGTATTTT.

Only a few counts were recorded for this clonotype. The chain joins TRBV29-1 to TRBJ1-2; no definite D call. The CDR3 contains 15 residues. V was trimmed by 3 bases and J by 0 bases, leaving 14 bases between them. Germline values: CDR1 SQVTM, CDR2 ANQGSEA. DNA for the CDR3: TGCAGCGTTGAGAGTGGGCGGAAAGCTAACTATGGCTACACCTTC. Translating it yields CSVESGRKANYGYTF.

This clonotype appeared a few times. The chain employs TRBV3-1 and TRBJ1-1; a weak D match, TRBD1 (5 bases). The CDR3 totals 15 residues. Trimming stripped 1 base from V and 7 bases from J, with 16 bases between. Germline lookup yields CDR1 LGHDT and CDR2 YNNKEL (reference sequence). This CDR3 reads CASSQGGSGFVEAFF. The CDR3 region has the DNA TGTGCCAGCAGCCAAGGGGGCTCGGGGTTCGTTGAAGCTTTCTTT.

This chain connects TRBV6-1 to TRBJ2-3, with D possibly matching TRBD2 (6 bases). The germline V gene encodes CDR1 MNHNS and CDR2 SASEGT. V shed 6 bases and J shed 2 bases, with 9 bases lying between them. This CDR3 comprises 13 residues. CDR3 residues: CASRDYLTDTQYF. The DNA for the CDR3 is TGTGCCAGCAGGGACTACCTCACAGATACGCAGTATTTT.

The chain uses TRBV7-8 and TRBJ2-2, with D unresolved. Germline CDR1 and CDR2: SGHVS and FQNEAQ. Between the trimmed V and J ends, which lost 6 bases and 1 base, there was a span of 9 bases. The length of the CDR3 is 14 residues. CDR3 amino acids: CASRSDWNTGELFF. CDR3 DNA: TGTGCCAGCAGGTCAGACTGGAACACCGGGGAGCTGTTTTTT.

This clonotype has just a few counts. This chain links TRBV4-3 with TRBJ1-4; 11 bases are a match to TRBD1. The CDR3 contains 17 residues. Unmatched junction bases numbered 12, after V lost 4 bases and J lost 8 bases. The germline V gene encodes CDR1 LGHNA and CDR2 YSLEER. In nucleotides, the CDR3 is TGCGCCAGCAGCCGCGGACAGGGGGCGGCCGAAGTGGAAAAACTGTTTTTT. This sequence encodes CASSRGQGAAEVEKLFF.

V usage is TRBV7-9 and J usage is TRBJ1-2, with 9 positions matching TRBD1. Germline assignment: CDR1 SEHNR and CDR2 FQNEAQ (reference sequence). Losses at the gene ends were 1 base for V and 7 bases for J; bases not matched to a gene: 4. The CDR3 has 14 residues. The CDR3 is CASSLDRGRGGYTF. DNA for the CDR3: TGTGCCAGCAGCTTAGACAGGGGGCGCGGTGGCTACACCTTC.

This clonotype occurred a few times. This chain links TRBV7-3 with TRBJ1-6; tentatively, D is TRBD1 (5 bases). CDR3 size: 16 residues. V gave up 5 bases and J gave up 8 bases, with 19 bases separating them. Per the germline V gene, CDR1 is SGHTA and CDR2 is FQGTGA. In nucleotides, the CDR3 is TGTGCCAGCAGCCGGGACCGGGCGGCTGGAGATTCACCCCTCCACTTT. Encoded protein: CASSRDRAAGDSPLHF.

The V gene is TRBV12-3 or TRBV12-4, the J gene TRBJ1-3; tentative D call: TRBD1 (6 bases). V lost 7 bases to trimming and J lost 2 bases, with 12 bases between them. CDR3 length equals 14 residues. The CDR3 reads CASTPQGPGNTIYF. The CDR3 DNA is TGTGCCAGCACCCCACAGGGACCTGGAAACACCATATATTTT.

The chain joins TRBV12-3 or TRBV12-4 to TRBJ2-7, with a weak D call TRBD2 (6 bases). The V end was cut by 5 bases, the J end by 3 bases, with 11 bases between. CDR3 size: 13 residues. CDR3 amino acids: CASSKGLLYEQYF. The CDR3 DNA reads as TGTGCCAGCAGTAAGGGACTCCTCTACGAGCAGTACTTC.

The chain combines TRBV6-2 or TRBV6-3 with TRBJ1-4; D call uncertain. CDR1 and CDR2 from the germline V gene are MNHEY and SVGEGT. This CDR3 region has 11 residues. V was trimmed by 4 bases and J by 7 bases, leaving 4 bases between them. CDR3 protein: CASSSSEKLFF. In DNA, the CDR3 is TGTGCCAGCAGTTCAAGTGAAAAACTGTTTTTT.

This clonotype has ten or more counts. This chain links TRBV20-1 with TRBJ2-4; tentative D call: TRBD2 (7 bases). Trimming removed 0 bases from V and 8 bases from J, with 11 bases in between. The CDR3 is 13 amino acids. The germline V gene has CDR1 DFQATT and CDR2 SNEGSKA (reference sequence). CDR3 DNA: TGCAGTGCTAGAGATCGGCGGGGGCACATTCAGTACTTC. Protein: CSARDRRGHIQYF.

The chain is built from TRBV12-3 or TRBV12-4 and TRBJ2-7; 16 nucleotides match TRBD2. This CDR3 spans 18 amino acids. The junction had 10 bases not matched to a gene; V was cut back by 5 bases and J by 3 bases. CDR3 sequence reads: CASSTGTSGGVVHYEQYF. CDR3 nucleotides: TGTGCCAGCAGTACCGGGACTAGCGGGGGGGTTGTTCACTACGAGCAGTACTTC.

The table lists this clonotype with a few counts. The J gene is TRBJ1-1, the V gene TRBV7-2; no reliable D call. CDR3 length: 14 residues. V lost 1 base and J 1 base, leaving 7 bases between the germline ends. Germline CDR1 reads SGHTA; CDR2 reads FQGNSA. The DNA of the CDR3 is TGTGCCAGCAGCTTAGACTTTGGGAACACTGAAGCTTTCTTT. Translation gives CASSLDFGNTEAFF.

Concerning this clonotype itself: A junction boundary mismatches the germline segment, possibly from a read error. The CDR3 DNA reads TGTGCCAGCATCTTACAGGGGGCGGGTACTGAAGCTTTCTTT. It is translated as CASILQGAGTEAFF. V usage is TRBV7-9 and J usage is TRBJ1-1, with 9 bases fitting TRBD1. The germline gives CDR1 SEHNR, CDR2 FQNEAQ (reference sequence). The CDR3 spans 14 residues.

This clonotype was counted between two and nine times. This chain uses TRBV7-2 with TRBJ2-7, with D perhaps being TRBD1 or TRBD2 (5 bases each). Trimming pared 0 bases from V and 10 bases from J, leaving 16 bases between. Germline CDR1 SGHTA, CDR2 FQGNSA. This CDR3 region has 14 residues. As DNA, the CDR3 is TGTGCCAGCAGCTTAGCGTTGTCCGGGGCGGTACAGTACTTC. Translating gives CASSLALSGAVQYF.

This clonotype was observed a handful of times. The chain recombines TRBV20-1 with TRBJ2-5; D remains ambiguous. Germline assignment: CDR1 DFQATT and CDR2 SNEGSKA (reference sequence). The length of the CDR3 is 16 residues. Between the trimmed V and J ends, which lost 3 bases and 2 bases, there was a span of 19 bases. CDR3 region: CSASEWDSGRQETQYF. CDR3 nucleotide sequence: TGCAGTGCTAGCGAGTGGGATTCTGGCCGACAAGAGACCCAGTACTTC.